This is a list of T cell receptor beta chains from one sample in a study of graft-versus-host responses after intestinal transplantation. Libraries were prepared by immunoSEQ multiplex PCR; TCRdb keeps only in-frame clonotypes and omits some of them. The data show 23,000 or so clones, with 90% seen just once and roughly 2% held by the top ten. The starting material was PBMCs, obtained around 38 days after intestinal transplant. These receptors all come from a human patient who received an intestinal transplant, so some T cells may come from the graft donor. Both conserved end residues are part of each CDR3. D genes are given only for firm matches. Rows give clone size only sometimes, using once, few, many, or a class for an expanded clone.

clone_size j_call v_call d_call cdr3_aa cdr3_nt
NA TRBJ2-7 TRBV2 TRBD2 CASSEPVTSGIYYEQYF TGTGCCAGCAGTGAACCCGTCACTAGCGGGATTTACTACGAGCAGTACTTC
NA TRBJ1-5 TRBV19 TRBD1 CASSMGQGAVGNQPQHF TGTGCCAGTAGTATGGGGCAGGGGGCCGTCGGCAATCAGCCCCAGCATTTT
NA TRBJ1-5 TRBV19 NA CASSTPGGDQPQHF TGTGCCAGTAGTACCCCCGGGGGGGATCAGCCCCAGCATTTT
NA TRBJ2-2 TRBV6-6 TRBD2 CASSYSGSAGELFF TGTGCCAGCAGTTACAGCGGGAGCGCCGGGGAGCTGTTTTTT
once TRBJ1-5 TRBV15 NA CATSSAGGNQPQHF TGTGCCACCTCCTCGGCTGGGGGCAATCAGCCCCAGCATTTT
once TRBJ2-5 TRBV13 TRBD2 CAGSRGGETQYF TGTGCCGGATCCCGGGGGGGCGAGACCCAGTACTTC
NA TRBJ1-1 TRBV2 NA CECKSVDAEAFF TGCGAATGCAAATCGGTGGACGCTGAAGCTTTCTTT
once TRBJ1-6 TRBV27 TRBD1 CASSGGQVSYNSPLHF TGTGCCAGCAGTGGGGGACAGGTCTCCTATAATTCACCCCTCCACTTT
NA TRBJ2-1 TRBV28 NA CASSPIPGTVYNEQFF TGTGCCAGCAGCCCCATACCGGGGACGGTATACAATGAGCAGTTCTTC
NA TRBJ2-1 TRBV4-1 NA CASSLHSLASSYNEQFF TGCGCCAGCAGCCTTCACTCTCTAGCGAGCTCCTACAATGAGCAGTTCTTC
NA TRBJ2-1 TRBV4-3 TRBD2 CASSRRQCGGSADEQFF TGCGCCAGCAGCCGCCGGCAATGTGGCGGGAGTGCCGATGAGCAGTTCTTC
NA TRBJ2-5 TRBV2 NA CASSLRSRTQETQYF TGTGCCAGCAGTCTGAGGAGTCGTACCCAAGAGACCCAGTACTTC
once TRBJ2-5 TRBV7-9 NA CASSYREWKETQYF TGTGCCAGCAGCTACCGGGAATGGAAAGAGACCCAGTACTTC
NA TRBJ2-5 TRBV28 NA CASHQGRTETQYF TGTGCCAGTCATCAGGGACGGACAGAGACCCAGTACTTC
once TRBJ2-1 TRBV7-2 TRBD2 CASSPNGRAHNEQFF TGTGCCAGCAGCCCAAACGGGAGGGCCCACAATGAGCAGTTCTTC
NA TRBJ2-6 TRBV18 TRBD2 CASSPTIGLAGVSGANVLTF TGTGCCAGCTCACCAACTATAGGACTAGCGGGGGTCTCTGGGGCCAACGTCCTGACTTTC
NA TRBJ2-3 TRBV5-5 TRBD2 CASSYLAGGPYFTDTQYF TGTGCCAGCAGCTACCTAGCGGGAGGGCCCTACTTCACAGATACGCAGTATTTT
NA TRBJ1-3 TRBV15 NA CATRDAMGGSGNTIYF TGTGCCACCAGAGACGCCATGGGGGGCTCTGGAAACACCATATATTTT
NA TRBJ2-2 TRBV6-5 NA CASSSNPYTGELFF TGTGCCAGCAGCTCGAACCCCTACACCGGGGAGCTGTTTTTT
once TRBJ2-7 TRBV11-2 NA CASSLELGEQYF TGTGCCAGCAGCTTAGAATTGGGCGAGCAGTACTTC
NA TRBJ1-1 TRBV5-1 NA CASSLAGVRTEAFF TGCGCCAGCAGCTTGGCCGGGGTCAGGACTGAAGCTTTCTTT
NA TRBJ2-1 TRBV5-4 NA CASSLGGNEQFF TGTGCCAGCAGCTTGGGTGGCAATGAGCAGTTCTTC
NA TRBJ1-2 TRBV29-1 NA CSVEAGNYGYTF TGCAGCGTTGAAGCAGGGAACTATGGCTACACCTTC
NA TRBJ2-7 TRBV28 NA CASSPDRWRAYEQYF TGTGCCAGCAGTCCCGACAGGTGGCGGGCCTACGAGCAGTACTTC
NA TRBJ2-3 TRBV30 TRBD2 CARRDSRTSGVVRTDTQYF TGTGCTCGGAGGGATTCCCGGACTAGCGGGGTGGTAAGGACAGATACGCAGTATTTT
once TRBJ2-5 TRBV21-1 NA CASKKSGALRETQYF TGTGCCAGCAAAAAGTCCGGGGCCTTGCGAGAGACCCAGTACTTC
NA TRBJ1-1 TRBV2 NA CASSESPPGITEAFF TGTGCCAGCAGTGAATCTCCCCCAGGGATCACTGAAGCTTTCTTT
NA TRBJ2-7 TRBV5-1 TRBD1 CASRKSGTGGSSYEQYF TGCGCCAGCCGAAAATCCGGGACAGGGGGTTCTTCCTACGAGCAGTACTTC
NA TRBJ2-7 TRBV19 TRBD1 CASSKTGQGGSCEQYF TGTGCCAGTAGTAAGACAGGACAGGGAGGATCCTGCGAGCAGTACTTC
NA TRBJ2-1 TRBV4-1 TRBD2 CASSKGPSGRARNEQFF TGCGCCAGCAGCAAAGGCCCTAGCGGGAGGGCCCGCAATGAGCAGTTCTTC
NA TRBJ2-1 TRBV30 NA CAWSGGGSYNEQFF TGTGCCTGGAGTGGGGGCGGCTCCTACAATGAGCAGTTCTTC
NA TRBJ2-7 TRBV5-3 NA CARSLACQKSYEQYF TGTGCCAGAAGCTTGGCTTGCCAGAAATCCTACGAGCAGTACTTC
NA TRBJ1-2 TRBV19 NA CASSISGQYGYTF TGTGCCAGTAGTATCTCCGGGCAGTATGGCTACACCTTC
NA TRBJ2-1 TRBV6-5 TRBD2 CASSYSGGSNEQFF TGTGCCAGCAGTTACTCGGGCGGGAGCAATGAGCAGTTCTTC
NA TRBJ2-1 TRBV28 TRBD1 CASRDRGIESSINEQFF TGTGCCAGTCGGGACAGGGGTATCGAATCTAGCATCAATGAGCAGTTCTTC
NA TRBJ2-1 TRBV12-2 NA CASRLVTGCSYNEQFF TGTGCAAGTCGCTTAGTAACGGGATGCTCCTACAATGAGCAGTTCTTC
NA TRBJ2-7 TRBV25-1 TRBD1 CASSGPRGNSYEQYF TGTGCCAGCAGTGGCCCCAGGGGGAACTCCTACGAGCAGTACTTC